The TCR beta chain described here comes from a study of blood T cell repertoires in COVID-19. The wider study: The United States, Italy and Spain provided the acute and convalescent COVID-19 samples. Nucleic acid was either cDNA or gDNA, and it came from T cells, B-cell-depleted T cells, or PBMCs.

The CDR3 contains 15 residues. Germline V lookup: CDR1 MNHEY, CDR2 SVGAGI. V was pared by 2 bases and J by 1 base, with 11 bases between. Per the original methods: Reference gene primer amplification gave estimated nucleated cell counts. Repertoires were generated with immunoSEQ multiplex PCR, while TCRdb's copy carries only in-frame clones and drops some. The V and J calls and the clone size are those of that table, but D and trimming were determined from the DNA. In the table there are over 200,000 clones, more than 80% of which are singletons. The material sequenced was peripheral blood. V usage is TRBV6-5 and J usage is TRBJ1-1; the D gene is possibly TRBD1 (6 bases). The clonotype was recovered from a man aged 25-45 years with COVID-19, enrolled during active disease. CDR3 bases: TGTGCCAGCAGTTACGGGGGCGGTCGGAACACTGAAGCTTTCTTT. It is translated as CASSYGGGRNTEAFF.